These 21 T cell receptor beta chains were sequenced from one sample in a study of blood T cell repertoires in COVID-19. This table comes from immunoSEQ multiplex PCR, and its TCRdb copy is limited to in-frame clones, with some not included. The sample consists of some 70,000 clones, approximately 79% of them appearing once. Source material: peripheral blood. These receptors originate from a woman aged 50 to 60 with acute or convalescent COVID-19.

The rearrangement joins TRBV28 to TRBJ2-2, with 7 positions matching TRBD2. CDR3 length equals 14 residues. Germline assignment: CDR1 MDHEN and CDR2 SYDVKM. J lost 6 bases, V lost 7 bases, and 8 bases had no gene match. The CDR3 here is CASISGKVAGELFF. CDR3 coding DNA: TGTGCCAGCATCAGCGGGAAGGTTGCCGGGGAGCTGTTTTTT.

The chain couples TRBV2 to TRBJ2-5; 11 bases line up with TRBD2. Trimming cost V 4 bases and J 5 bases; bases outside gene matches: 0. In germline, CDR1 is SNHLY, CDR2 FYNNEI. The CDR3 consists of 13 residues. CDR3 protein: CASSGLAGETQYF. The DNA of the CDR3 is TGTGCCAGCAGTGGACTAGCGGGGGAGACCCAGTACTTC.

A single count supports this clone. The chain's CDR3 is CASRTGDDPAGPQHF. CDR3 coding DNA: TGTGCCAGCAGGACAGGGGATGACCCCGCGGGGCCCCAGCATTTT. This chain connects TRBV10-3 to TRBJ1-5; 9 bases line up with TRBD1. Germline CDR1 reads ENHRY; CDR2 reads SYGVKD. The CDR3 covers 15 residues. V lost 10 bases and J lost 9; bases outside the gene matches: 16.

V and J are TRBV11-2 and TRBJ1-1, with no clear D. Germline values: CDR1 SGHAT, CDR2 FQNNGV. Trimming took off 1 base at V and 1 base at J, with 4 bases between the two ends. The CDR3 extends over 13 amino acids. This chain's CDR3 is CASSLVRNTEAFF. CDR3 coding DNA: TGTGCCAGCAGCTTAGTTCGGAACACTGAAGCTTTCTTT.

V is TRBV6-2 or TRBV6-3 and J is TRBJ2-7, with 11 bases that match TRBD2. The CDR3 runs to 16 residues. Unmatched junction bases numbered 10, after V lost 2 bases and J lost 7 bases. In germline, CDR1 is MNHEY, CDR2 SVGEGT. The chain's CDR3 is CASSYVLAGGPGEQYF. The CDR3 DNA follows: TGTGCCAGCAGTTACGTCTTAGCGGGAGGGCCGGGGGAGCAGTACTTC.

The chain recombines TRBV3-1 (or the pseudogene TRBV3-2) with TRBJ1-2, with D unresolved. The CDR3 is 11 amino acids. The germline CDR1 and CDR2 sequences are LGHDT and YNNKEL (reference sequence). Trimming took off 2 bases at V and 8 bases at J, with 6 bases between the two ends. The CDR3 reads CASSQLLGYTF. The CDR3 nucleotides are TGTGCCAGCAGCCAACTTCTCGGCTACACCTTC.

The V call is TRBV3-1 (or the pseudogene TRBV3-2), the J call TRBJ2-1; D gene ambiguous. CDR3 length: 16 amino acids. From germline, CDR1 is LGHDT and CDR2 YNNKEL (reference sequence). The V end was cut by 1 base, the J end by 4 bases, with 14 bases between. Written as DNA, the CDR3 is TGTGCCAGCAGCCAAGGGCAGGTTTTTTTGTACAATGAGCAGTTCTTC. Protein sequence: CASSQGQVFLYNEQFF.

V is TRBV2 and J is TRBJ2-7, with TRBD1 as a possible D gene (6 bases). This CDR3 region has 12 residues. V was pared by 6 bases and J by 5 bases, with 11 bases between. Per the germline V gene, CDR1 is SNHLY and CDR2 is FYNNEI. The CDR3 is CASRGQTNEQYF. Here the CDR3 DNA reads TGTGCCAGCAGAGGACAGACCAACGAGCAGTACTTC.

The chain employs TRBV5-4 and TRBJ1-2; possibly TRBD1 for D (5 bases). V was cut by 0 bases and J by 3 bases, with 9 bases left in between. Germline-derived CDR1 and CDR2 are SGHNT and YYREEE (reference sequence). This CDR3 has 14 residues. The CDR3 here is CASSLEQEHYGYTF. CDR3 DNA: TGTGCCAGCAGCTTGGAACAGGAACACTATGGCTACACCTTC.

The chain joins TRBV5-4 to TRBJ2-5; 11 nucleotides align to TRBD2. Per the germline V gene, CDR1 is SGHNT and CDR2 is YYREEE (reference sequence). CDR3 length: 15 amino acids. With 2 bases clipped from V and 2 bases from J, the junction kept 2 bases outside the gene matches. CDR3 amino acids: CASSLRTSGQETQYF. The CDR3 DNA is TGTGCCAGCAGCTTAAGGACTAGCGGGCAAGAGACCCAGTACTTC.

The chain is built from TRBV7-6 and TRBJ1-4, with D unclear. CDR3 size: 16 residues. V dropped 5 bases and J dropped 0 bases, with 13 bases sitting between them. The germline V gene encodes CDR1 SGHVS and CDR2 FNYEAQ. DNA for the CDR3: TGTGCCAGCAGCGTAGGAGTATATGCAACTAATGAAAAACTGTTTTTT. Translating gives CASSVGVYATNEKLFF.

This sequence joins TRBV7-9 and TRBJ2-1; 12 positions match TRBD2. With 5 bases clipped from V and 7 bases from J, the junction kept 15 bases outside the gene matches. The germline V gene encodes CDR1 SEHNR and CDR2 FQNEAQ (reference sequence). The CDR3 contains 18 residues. The CDR3 DNA sequence: TGTGCCAGCAGCCTTCCCCCCCGACTAGCGGGAGCCTTAAATGAGCAGTTCTTC. It encodes CASSLPPRLAGALNEQFF. The full variable domain, rest sourced from reference TRBV7-9 and TRBJ2-1, is DTGVSQNPRHKITKRGQNVTFRCDPISEHNRLYWYRQTLGQGPEFLTYFQNEAQLEKSRLLSDRFSAERPKGSFSTLEIQRTEQGDSAMYLCASSLPPRLAGALNEQFFGPGTRLTVL.

The V gene is TRBV28, the J gene TRBJ1-3; no definite D call. Germline CDR1 MDHEN, CDR2 SYDVKM. Deletions cut 6 bases from V and 0 bases from J, with 12 bases between. The CDR3 spans 15 residues. The CDR3 reads CASSPKQDSGNTIYF. DNA of the CDR3: TGTGCCAGCAGCCCGAAGCAGGACTCTGGAAACACCATATATTTT.

This chain uses TRBV5-1 with TRBJ2-7, with a possible D match to TRBD1 (5 bases). The length of the CDR3 is 15 residues. Germline-derived CDR1 and CDR2 are SGHRS and YFSETQ. The V end was cut by 0 bases, the J end by 3 bases, with 13 bases between. CDR3 loop: CASSLVIRAIYEQYF. The CDR3, as DNA: TGCGCCAGCAGCTTGGTTATCAGGGCCATCTACGAGCAGTACTTC.

The CDR3 DNA reads as TGCAGTGCTAGTCAGGCGAGAGCTGGAAACACCATATATTTT. It is translated as CSASQARAGNTIYF. J is TRBJ1-3 and V is TRBV20-1; D call uncertain. The CDR3 is 14 amino acids. Germline values: CDR1 DFQATT, CDR2 SNEGSKA (reference sequence). V gave up 3 bases and J gave up 2 bases, with 11 bases separating them.

The genes are TRBV3-1 (or the pseudogene TRBV3-2) and TRBJ1-3; D remains unclear. V was trimmed by 3 bases and J by 0 bases, leaving 9 bases between them. The CDR3 spans 15 residues. The germline V gene has CDR1 LGHDT and CDR2 YNNKEL (reference sequence). The CDR3 bases are TGTGCCAGCAGCCATGGAGGCAGCTCTGGAAACACCATATATTTT. As protein: CASSHGGSSGNTIYF.

This clone was seen a few times. The genes are TRBV28 and TRBJ2-4; TRBD1 matches at 9 bases. Per the germline V gene, CDR1 is MDHEN and CDR2 is SYDVKM. The CDR3 covers 14 residues. Trimming removed 5 bases from V and 8 bases from J; junction bases left unmatched: 7. Here the CDR3 reads CASSHRTGVDIQYF. The CDR3 nucleotides read TGTGCCAGCAGTCATCGGACAGGGGTAGACATTCAGTACTTC.

The V call is TRBV6-5, the J call TRBJ2-1, with TRBD2 matching over 10 bases. Looked up from germline, CDR1 is MNHEY and CDR2 is SVGAGI. CDR3 length: 15 residues. After removal of 5 bases from V and 5 bases from J, the junction contained 6 bases not matched to a gene. CDR3 residues: CASSPAGGPNNEQFF. In DNA form, the CDR3 reads TGTGCCAGCAGTCCAGCGGGAGGGCCGAACAATGAGCAGTTCTTC.

This rearrangement joins TRBV9 to TRBJ1-2; 7 bases map to TRBD1. This CDR3 is 13 amino acids long. Germline CDR1 is SGDLS and CDR2 is YYNGEE. Trimming took 0 bases from V and 4 from J; bases not matched to a gene: 0. In DNA, the CDR3 is TGTGCCAGCAGCGTAGGACAGGGCTATGGCTACACCTTC. It is translated as CASSVGQGYGYTF.

The CDR3 nucleotides are TGTGCCAGCAGTCAACCCGACAGGGGTGAAAAACTGTTTTTT. This encodes CASSQPDRGEKLFF. The chain links TRBV6-5 to TRBJ1-4; 8 bases agree with TRBD1. CDR1 and CDR2 from the germline V gene are MNHEY and SVGAGI. The CDR3 is 14 residues long. V shed 5 bases, J shed 7 bases, and the junction held 6 bases outside the gene matches.

J is TRBJ1-4 and V is TRBV4-3; 9 bases are a match to TRBD1. Germline V lookup: CDR1 LGHNA, CDR2 YSLEER. The J segment lost 4 bases and the V segment lost 0 bases, leaving 6 bases of the junction unmatched. CDR3 length: 17 residues. The CDR3 protein is CASSQDPGTGLNEKLFF. The CDR3 DNA reads TGCGCCAGCAGCCAAGATCCTGGGACAGGGCTTAATGAAAAACTGTTTTTT.